This TCR beta chain is drawn from a study of blood T cell repertoires in COVID-19. Study at large: Material from acute and convalescent COVID-19 was sourced from the United States, Italy and Spain. Sources were T cells, B-cell-depleted T cells, or PBMCs; the material itself was cDNA or gDNA.

Authors' methods: Amplification from reference gene primers served as the basis for estimated nucleated cell counts. Generated by immunoSEQ multiplex PCR, the TCRdb table keeps only in-frame clones and is missing some. The DNA gave D and trimming, while V, J and clone size come from that table. The sample consists of about 210,000 clones, more than 65% of them appearing once. Trimming removed 6 bases from V and 4 bases from J; junction bases left unmatched: 10. CDR1 and CDR2 from the germline V gene are MNHEY and SVGAGI. The CDR3 sequence is 15 residues long. The sample was peripheral blood. The chain has TRBV6-5 and TRBJ1-2; the match to TRBD1 covers 8 bases. The clonotype originates from a man aged 40-55 years who had recovered from COVID-19. The CDR3 DNA follows: TGTGCCAGCAGCTTTTTAGGACAGGGATCCTATGGCTACACCTTC. It yields the protein CASSFLGQGSYGYTF.